This T cell receptor beta chain was identified in a study of vaccination effects on CD4 cells after COVID-19. The overall study: Expansion with viral peptide pools was applied to antigen-specific CD4+ T cells by the ViraFEST assay prior to sequencing. The study's findings and limits: Convalescent patients were scarce in the study, and it lacked early post-infection timepoints.

With approximately 10 days of culture completed, CD4+ T cells were isolated. Two doses of either BNT162b2 or mRNA-1273 were given to each participant. Assay used: immunoSEQ multiplex PCR; TCRdb lists only in-frame clones, some missing. The table records approximately 74,000 clones, 65% to 80% of them present only once. Germline lookup yields CDR1 GTSNPN and CDR2 SVGIG (reference sequence). This CDR3 comprises 13 residues. V lost 3 bases to trimming and J lost 6 bases, with 13 bases between them. The table lists this clone with a few counts. The target antigen is unknown. V usage is TRBV30 and J usage is TRBJ2-3; D is possibly TRBD1 (5 bases). The specimen comprised CD4+ T cells from PBMCs cultured without peptide, sampled after COVID-19 vaccination. This receptor was taken from a human donor who received a COVID-19 vaccine. CDR3 sequence (DNA): TGTGCCTGGAGGGGGTTGGGGCTTGATACGCAGTATTTT. Its translation is CAWRGLGLDTQYF.